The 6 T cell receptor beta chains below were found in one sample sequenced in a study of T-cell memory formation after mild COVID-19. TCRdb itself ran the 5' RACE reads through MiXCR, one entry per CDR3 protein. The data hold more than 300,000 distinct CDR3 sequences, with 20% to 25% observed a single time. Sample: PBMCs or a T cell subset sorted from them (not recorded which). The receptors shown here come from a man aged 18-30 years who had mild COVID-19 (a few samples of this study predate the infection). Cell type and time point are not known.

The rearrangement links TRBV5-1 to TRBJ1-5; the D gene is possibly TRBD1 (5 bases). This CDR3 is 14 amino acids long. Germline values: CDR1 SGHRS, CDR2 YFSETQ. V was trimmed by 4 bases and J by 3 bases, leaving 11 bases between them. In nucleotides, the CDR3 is TGCGCCAGCAGCCCGATGGGGGACAATCAGCCCCAGCATTTT. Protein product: CASSPMGDNQPQHF.

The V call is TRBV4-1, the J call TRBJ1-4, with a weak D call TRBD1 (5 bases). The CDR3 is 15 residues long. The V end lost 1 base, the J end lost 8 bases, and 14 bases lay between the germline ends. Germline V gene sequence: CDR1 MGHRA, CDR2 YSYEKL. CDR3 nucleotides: TGCGCCAGCAGCCAAGGACGCAGGGAGGGAGAAAAACTGTTTTTT. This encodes CASSQGRREGEKLFF.

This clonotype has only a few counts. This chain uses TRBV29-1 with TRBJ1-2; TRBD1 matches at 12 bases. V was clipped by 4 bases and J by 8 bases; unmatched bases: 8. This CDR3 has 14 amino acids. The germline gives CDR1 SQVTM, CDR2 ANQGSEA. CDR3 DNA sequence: TGCAGCGTTGGATCTGGGACAGGGGGCAGAGGCTACACCTTC. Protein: CSVGSGTGGRGYTF.

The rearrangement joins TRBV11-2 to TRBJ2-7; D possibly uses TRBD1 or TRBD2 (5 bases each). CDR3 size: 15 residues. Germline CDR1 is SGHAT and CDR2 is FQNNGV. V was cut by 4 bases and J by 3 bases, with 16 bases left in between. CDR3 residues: CASSSPRGPRYEQYF. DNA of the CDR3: TGTGCCAGCAGCTCTCCCCGGGGACCCCGCTACGAGCAGTACTTC.

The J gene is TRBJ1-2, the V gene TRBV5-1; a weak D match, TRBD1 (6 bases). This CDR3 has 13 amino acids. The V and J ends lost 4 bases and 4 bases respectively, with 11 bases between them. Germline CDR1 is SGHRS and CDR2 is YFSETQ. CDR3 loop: CASSAIQGYGYTF. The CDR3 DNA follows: TGCGCCAGCAGCGCGATACAGGGCTATGGCTACACCTTC.

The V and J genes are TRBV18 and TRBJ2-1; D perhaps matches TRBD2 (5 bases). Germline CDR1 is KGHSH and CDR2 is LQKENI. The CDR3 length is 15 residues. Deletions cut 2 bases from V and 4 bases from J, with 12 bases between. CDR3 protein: CASSPERQNYNEQFF. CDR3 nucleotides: TGTGCCAGCTCACCAGAGCGGCAGAATTACAATGAGCAGTTCTTC.